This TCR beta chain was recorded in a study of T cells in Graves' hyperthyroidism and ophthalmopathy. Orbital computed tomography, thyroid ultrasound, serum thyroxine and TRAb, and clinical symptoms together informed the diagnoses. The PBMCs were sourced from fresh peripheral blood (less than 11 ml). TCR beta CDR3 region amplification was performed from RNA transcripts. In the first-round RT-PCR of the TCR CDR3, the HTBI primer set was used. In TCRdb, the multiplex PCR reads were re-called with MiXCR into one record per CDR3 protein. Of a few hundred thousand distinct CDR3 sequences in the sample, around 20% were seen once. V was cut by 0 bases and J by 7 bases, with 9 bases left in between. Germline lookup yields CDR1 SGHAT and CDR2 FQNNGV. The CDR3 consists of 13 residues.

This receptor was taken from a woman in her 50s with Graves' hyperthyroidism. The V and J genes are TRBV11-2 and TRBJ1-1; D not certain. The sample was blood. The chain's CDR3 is CASSLDWGGEAFF. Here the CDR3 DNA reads TGTGCCAGCAGCTTAGACTGGGGAGGTGAAGCTTTCTTT.